The rows below give T cell receptor beta chains drawn from one sample of a study of blood T cells in healthy people across ages. TCRdb processed the 5' RACE reads anew with MiXCR; each CDR3 protein has one entry. The sample shows about 690,000 distinct CDR3 sequences, around 43% of them seen only once. The sequenced material came from blood. These receptor sequences come from an elderly man in good health. CDR3s include the opening cysteine and the closing phenylalanine or tryptophan. A D gene is named only where the DNA matches it firmly. Clone sizes are given selectively: once, few, many, or a class where the clone is expanded.

J gene	D gene	clone size	V gene	CDR3 DNA	CDR3 protein
TRBJ1-5	-	-	TRBV15	TGTGCCACCAGCAGAGATCTGGCAGGGAATAGCCCCCAGCATTTT	CATSRDLAGNSPQHF
TRBJ2-3	-	-	TRBV4-1	TGCGCCAGCAGCCAAGAGGGGTCAGATACGCAGTATTTT	CASSQEGSDTQYF
TRBJ2-1	-	-	TRBV3-1	TGTGCCAGCAGCCCTCACTACACCGGCAATGAGCAGTTCTTC	CASSPHYTGNEQFF
TRBJ2-3	-	-	TRBV28	TGTGCCAGCAGTTATCGGGGGTCGCAGTATTTT	CASSYRGSQYF
TRBJ2-1	-	-	TRBV7-9	TGTGCCAGCAGCTTAGCGGTTCAGGGTGAGCAGTTCTTC	CASSLAVQGEQFF
TRBJ2-5	TRBD2	-	TRBV10-2	TGCGCCAGCCACGGTCCTAGCGGAGTGCAAGAGACCCAGTACTTC	CASHGPSGVQETQYF
TRBJ2-3	-	-	TRBV7-2	TGTGCCAGCAGCGTAGCCGAGTTCGATACGCAGTATTTT	CASSVAEFDTQYF
TRBJ2-3	TRBD2	few	TRBV9	TGTGCCAGCAGCGCCCGACTAGCGGGGATCACAGATACGCAGTATTTT	CASSARLAGITDTQYF
TRBJ1-5	-	few	TRBV29-1	TGCAGCGTTGGAAGCGGGATAAATCAGCCCCAGCATTTT	CSVGSGINQPQHF
TRBJ2-3	-	-	TRBV9	TGTGCCAGCAGCGTAGTAGTGGGGGGCACGGATACGCAGTATTTT	CASSVVVGGTDTQYF
TRBJ2-5	-	few	TRBV12-5	TGTGCTAGTGGTTTCCCCACGACCAGCCAAGAGACCCAGTACTTC	CASGFPTTSQETQYF
TRBJ2-5	TRBD2	-	TRBV20-1	TGCAGTGCTAGGCCCTGGGAACTAGCGGGTGGTGGAGAGACCCAGTACTTC	CSARPWELAGGGETQYF
TRBJ2-3	-	few	TRBV5-4	TGTGCCAGCAGCTTTCACAGGGCCTCTAGCACAGATACGCAGTATTTT	CASSFHRASSTDTQYF
TRBJ2-7	TRBD1	few	TRBV6-2/TRBV6-3	TGTGCCAGCAGTTACACCGGACAGGGAAAGCAATCCTACGAGCAGTACTTC	CASSYTGQGKQSYEQYF
TRBJ1-4	-	few	TRBV25-1	TGTGCCAGCAGGGAACCCAGGGGAGCTAATGAAAAACTGTTTTTT	CASREPRGANEKLFF
TRBJ2-7	-	few	TRBV20-1	TGCAGTGCTAGAGAGGGGCAGGGATTTTACAATGAGCAGTACTTC	CSAREGQGFYNEQYF
TRBJ2-1	-	-	TRBV2	TGTGCCGGCAGTGATTTTTCGTACAATGAGCAGTTCTTC	CAGSDFSYNEQFF
TRBJ1-1	-	-	TRBV11-3	TGTGCCAGCAGCTTAGGAGTTGTCACTGAAGCTTTCTTT	CASSLGVVTEAFF
TRBJ1-4	TRBD1	-	TRBV18	TGTGCCAGCTCACCATTGGGACAGGGGGCAATCGATGAAAAACTGTTTTTT	CASSPLGQGAIDEKLFF
TRBJ2-1	TRBD2	few	TRBV2	TGTGCCAGCAGAGAAACGGGACTAGCGGGACCCTCCTACAATGAGCAGTTCTTC	CASRETGLAGPSYNEQFF
TRBJ2-5	-	-	TRBV6-2/TRBV6-3	TGTGCCAGCAGTCCCAGGGCTATCTCCAACAAGCAGTACTTC	CASSPRAISNKQYF
TRBJ2-3	-	many	TRBV7-2	TGTGCCAGCAGCGGACTAGATACGCAGTATTTT	CASSGLDTQYF
TRBJ2-5	-	few	TRBV14	TGTGCCAGCAGTCCCTTAAGGTCTGGGCGTCAAGAGACCCAGTACTTC	CASSPLRSGRQETQYF
TRBJ1-4	-	-	TRBV7-2	TGTGCCAGCAGCTTAGGGGGGGGGGCGGTTGAAAAACTGTTTTTT	CASSLGGGAVEKLFF
TRBJ2-3	-	-	TRBV28	TGTGCCAGCAGATCCAGGGTAGATACGCAGTATTTT	CASRSRVDTQYF
TRBJ2-7	-	few	TRBV7-2	TGTGCCAGCAGCATGAGAACCGGGACTGCCTACGAGCAGTACTTC	CASSMRTGTAYEQYF
TRBJ1-1	-	once	TRBV20-1	TGCAGTACGTCGACAGTGAACACTGAAGCTTTCTTT	CSTSTVNTEAFF
TRBJ2-3	TRBD1	-	TRBV25-1	TGTGCCAGCAGTGACACAGGGGGCGTAGATACGCAGTATTTT	CASSDTGGVDTQYF
TRBJ2-3	-	-	TRBV9	TGTGCCAGCAGCGTAGCCACGCGAGGGTTGGATACGCAGTATTTT	CASSVATRGLDTQYF
TRBJ2-7	TRBD2	-	TRBV24-1	TGTGCCACCAGTGATCAAACTAGCGGTGCCTACGAGCAGTACTTC	CATSDQTSGAYEQYF
TRBJ2-4	TRBD1	-	TRBV20-1	TGCAGTGCTAGAGACTACAGGGGATTGCTAGCCAAAAACATTCAGTACTTC	CSARDYRGLLAKNIQYF
TRBJ2-5	TRBD2	-	TRBV10-3	TGTGCCATCAGTGAGCCGGGGGCGGGAGGAAAAGAGACCCAGTACTTC	CAISEPGAGGKETQYF
TRBJ1-1	-	-	TRBV5-6	TGTGCCAGCAGCTTGGTTGGGGTGAACACTGAAGCTTTCTTT	CASSLVGVNTEAFF
TRBJ2-1	-	-	TRBV12-3/TRBV12-4	TGTGCCAGCAGAATTTCGGAGCTTAACAATGAGCAGTTCTTC	CASRISELNNEQFF
TRBJ1-2	-	-	TRBV7-9	TGTGCCAGCAGCCAGGGAGGGAAGTATGGCTACACCTTC	CASSQGGKYGYTF
TRBJ2-1	-	-	TRBV7-9	TGTGCCAGCAGCCCTTTAGGTTCATGGGATGAGCAGTTCTTC	CASSPLGSWDEQFF